These T cell receptor beta chains were read from a single sample in a study of T cell changes during pregnancy in multiple sclerosis. Clones were sequenced by immunoSEQ multiplex PCR, and TCRdb holds only the in-frame ones, with some missing. The repertoire holds some 57,000 clones, over 80% seen once, with about 0.8% in the top ten. The starting material was CD4+ T cells from peripheral blood mononuclear cells, obtained in the first trimester of pregnancy. Receptors were obtained from a female donor with multiple sclerosis, enrolled in a pregnancy study. CDR3s include the opening cysteine and the closing phenylalanine or tryptophan. The D gene is left open where the match is weak.

V gene	D gene	CDR3 length	J gene	CDR3 DNA	CDR3 protein
TRBV19	.	13	TRBJ1-6	TGTGCCAGTAGTATTGTCAGGGATTCACCCCTCCACTTT	CASSIVRDSPLHF
TRBV19	.	15	TRBJ1-1	TGTGCCAGTAGTATCGACTCTCGGCGGAACACTGAAGCTTTCTTT	CASSIDSRRNTEAFF
TRBV11-2	.	13	TRBJ2-7	TGTGCCAGCAGCTTCCTGGACAGTAGCGAGCAGTACTTC	CASSFLDSSEQYF
TRBV2	.	14	TRBJ1-5	TGTGCCAGCAGACTAGACTTTAGCAATCAGCCCCAGCATTTT	CASRLDFSNQPQHF
TRBV19	TRBD2	13	TRBJ2-3	TGTGCCAGTAGAGCGGGGGGGACAGATACGCAGTATTTT	CASRAGGTDTQYF
TRBV9	.	15	TRBJ2-1	TGTGCCAGCAGCGTAGCTCGGACAGTCTACAATGAGCAGTTCTTC	CASSVARTVYNEQFF
TRBV7-9	TRBD1	12	TRBJ1-2	TGTGCCGGCCAGGGGGCGGACTATGGCTACACCTTC	CAGQGADYGYTF
TRBV11-2	.	14	TRBJ2-3	TGTGCCAGCAGCTTAAGCCACAGGGCAGATACGCAGTATTTT	CASSLSHRADTQYF
TRBV5-5	TRBD1	14	TRBJ1-1	TGTGCCAGCAGCTTCGACAGGGGGCCTACTGAAGCTTTCTTT	CASSFDRGPTEAFF
TRBV25-1	TRBD1	13	TRBJ2-7	TGTGCCAGCAGTACAGGGGGGACCTACGAGCAGTACTTC	CASSTGGTYEQYF
TRBV27	.	15	TRBJ1-4	TGTGCCAGCAGTCCGCACAGGCAGCCTAATGAAAAACTGTTTTTT	CASSPHRQPNEKLFF
TRBV10-3	.	12	TRBJ2-1	TGTGCCATCAGTGGGCCGTACAATGAGCAGTTCTTC	CAISGPYNEQFF
TRBV11-3	TRBD2	14	TRBJ2-1	TGTGCCAGCAGCTACAGCGGGGGCTACAATGAGCAGTTCTTC	CASSYSGGYNEQFF